This entry features one TCR beta chain sequence. In its sample, this clone was seen once. The antigen it recognizes is unknown. One base away there is no much larger clone; base qualities are not given. CDR3 length: 13 amino acids, cysteine to phenylalanine. CDR3 DNA only is kept here, 39 bases in frame from base 1. Reading the germline V gene gives CDR1 SQVTM and CDR2 ANQGSEA. V has 7 bases trimmed and J has 10 bases trimmed; junction bases matching no gene number 7. Library prep was done by the immunoSEQ multiplex PCR assay. For the multiplex PCR, a mixture combining 60 forward primers for TCR Vbeta segments and 13 reverse primers for TCR Jbeta segments was used. The CDR3 region of rearranged TCR beta genes was amplified from genomic DNA with a multiplex PCR assay. The amplified TCR beta libraries were sequenced on the Illumina HiSeq System as 87-base-pair reads. In the paper's pipeline: A later analysis tallied roughly 78 million unique TCR beta chains across the 666 repertoires, and approximately 11 million of those chains were shared by two or more donors. A nearest-neighbor algorithm error-corrected the raw reads and collapsed the reads into unique sequences, merging closely related sequences to remove PCR and sequencing errors. V, D and J gene segments were assigned by aligning CDR3 sequences to IMGT reference sequences. Each retained sequence needed at least a six-nucleotide match to both a V gene segment and a J gene segment. A rearrangement was called productive if the CDR3 had no stop codons and remained in frame with V and J, and every other rearrangement was called non-productive. CDR3 was defined by IMGT convention, running from the second conserved V-encoded cysteine to the conserved J-encoded phenylalanine. The earlier analysis of 500 to 650 of the donors excluded any sequence lacking an unambiguous match to a single V gene segment. An earlier analysis of 587 of the donors called V segments functional above 56.7% productive rearrangements and segregating when the between-donor standard deviation exceeded 5%. A statistical classification framework was built for diagnosing cytomegalovirus status from the catalog of TCR beta chain sequences. V and J gene assignment, in a later analysis, came from comparing TCR nucleotide sequences with IMGT/GENE-DB human TR gene sequences. The TCRdist pipeline was used in a later analysis to assign CDR3 sequences and most-parsimonious VDJ recombination scenarios. A later analysis defined each TCR beta chain by its CDR3 amino acid sequence plus V-gene family, and excluded reads lacking a unique V-gene family. To address suspected cross-contamination and a sequencing artifact, a later analysis removed 450 to 700 highly shared, low-generation-probability nucleotide sequences. In a later analysis, a clonal expansion index for each public chain was calculated from normalized within-repertoire ranks of inferred template counts. A later analysis computed generation probabilities with a VDJ recombination model fitted to out-of-frame rearrangements, and checked the results against IGoR. In a later analysis, hypergeometric tests were used to score TCR-TCR, TCR-HLA and TCR-CMV co-occurrence, with a repertoire-size bias correction applied to TCR pairs. In a later analysis, false discovery rates were estimated by permuting HLA or CMV assignments 20 times. In a later analysis, co-occurring TCRs were grouped with DBSCAN, and TCRdist sequence similarity was added when clustering was performed within HLA-allele-positive subsets. Co-occurrence clustering excluded repertoires with fewer than 30,000 or more than 120,000 public chains, plus five with anomalous nucleotide sharing. TCRdb took over this immuneACCESS table, retaining in-frame rearrangements with V and J assigned. Such tables are incomplete; in checked studies, under half of the missing clones stem from an unresolved V gene, and the remainder is unexplained. D and trimming come from the DNA, and the V and J calls and clone size come from that table. The sample table holds roughly 150,000 clones, of which about four fifths were seen once. 2% to 3% of the sample rests with the top ten.

The cohort comprised several hundred healthy bone marrow donors. Cohort members were all nominally healthy when sampled, although unrecorded immune exposures were likely present. The donor tested CMV seronegative, placing the donor among the approximately 360 seronegative members of the cohort. A peripheral blood sample was collected from each donor, and TCR beta sequencing was performed on peripheral blood mononuclear cells. The Qiagen DNeasy Blood Extraction Kit was used to extract genomic DNA from the blood cell samples. These data are taken from a study of cytomegalovirus exposure and HLA in healthy donors (dated by TCRdb to the late 2010s). At the level of the whole study: In an earlier analysis of 587 of the donors, around 290 Gb of sequence data and 100 million or so unique TCR beta sequences from 180 million or so T cells were reported. An early release that covered several hundred HLA-typed donors contained approximately 320 gigabases of sequencing data and tens of millions of unique TCR sequences. The genetic ancestry cluster associated with self-reported Caucasian donors included roughly 84% of the 398 genotyped donors. The study was designed to test whether signatures of past pathogen exposure could be identified by cataloging public T cell receptors. The T cell repertoires of under 750 subjects were profiled by immunosequencing and related to cytomegalovirus serostatus. Besides the first cohort of approximately 710 subjects, a separate validation cohort made up of over 100 different subjects was used. To predict cytomegalovirus infection status, the study combined high-throughput TCR immunosequencing, statistical association of individual TCRs with disease status, and machine learning. In a later analysis, previously published TCR beta repertoires from some 640 donors were re-analyzed and high-resolution HLA genotyping was added so that TCR occurrence patterns could be studied. Rather than using new phenotypic data, the later analysis identified candidate immune exposures from TCR beta sequences and from how often those sequences occurred across donors. An earlier analysis of around 580 of the donors used high-throughput TCR beta sequencing to judge whether each TCR beta V gene segment behaved as functional or pseudogenic. Alongside the repertoire data, information on donor age, sex, ethnicity and CMV serostatus was compiled. Genome-wide SNP genotypes for about three fifths of the roughly 700 donors were used in a later genetic analysis, which treated that subset as a discovery cohort. Every repertoire in the discovery cohort had been generated on one and the same sequencing platform. HLA typing covered class I and class II loci at four-digit resolution. Typing coverage varied by locus: about 620-630 donors for A, B, C, DRB1 and DQB1; roughly 510 for DQA1; some 610 for DPA1; some 470 for DPB1. Because of strong linkage in the cohort, five DR-DQ haplotypes were treated as single units for association and clustering. Among 350 to 400 genotyped donors of the cohort, an average of around 240,000 unique TCR beta nucleotide sequences were sequenced per donor, roughly 20% of them non-productive.

Broad study findings and their caveats: In vitro tests confirmed that a few of the cytomegalovirus-associated TCR beta chains recognize cytomegalovirus antigens. A further reported finding was that TCR beta sequences accurately predicted the HLA-A and HLA-B alleles for most subjects in the first cohort. In a later genetic analysis, fewer N-insertions in productive TCRs were reported among donors in an Asian-associated ancestry cluster than the 666-donor mean. Several of the top co-occurrence clusters appeared to be linked to parvovirus B19, influenza, CMV and Epstein-Barr virus, according to a later analysis. Because HLA typing was unavailable for some donors at each locus, only the typed subset was used in association tests. In both the original and validation cohorts, the classifier was reported to diagnose cytomegalovirus status with high specificity and sensitivity. A later genetic analysis associated a missense DCLRE1C variant with V-gene and J-gene trimming of TCR beta chains, and an independent cohort replicated the association. It was suggested by the authors that the approach could potentially be generalized to other disease states and immunological phenotypes. The 87-base-pair reads could not distinguish some IMGT-functional V segments, including TRBV6-2 and TRBV6-3, so those segments were excluded. For the cohort, immune exposure information was limited to CMV serostatus. A later analysis found that HLA-associated TCR beta chains were more clonally expanded and had lower generation probabilities than equally common non-associated chains. A group of highly shared sequence variants was considered likely to be a technical artifact of the sequencing pipeline. A total of 150 to 200 TCR beta chains were listed by the study as associated with cytomegalovirus. Correlated functional status among segregating V segments might reflect linkage disequilibrium, but an unknown experimental factor could not be ruled out. The cohort was sequenced for TCR beta chains only, and without alpha or paired-chain data the features that could be detected were limited. In a later analysis, most CMV-associated TCR beta chains were found to appear HLA-restricted, with HLA associations seemingly driven largely by CMV exposure. In a later analysis, the rate of TCR association differed among HLA loci, with DRB1 alleles having the most associated TCRs and HLA-C alleles having the fewest. A later analysis associated 15,000 or so TCR beta sequences with specific HLA alleles at a false discovery rate of 0.05. Roughly uniform sequencing depth across donors was assumed in presence/absence analyses, although this assumption may not hold. While some public TCRs were present in many individuals, most TCR sequences turned up only very rarely across donors. An earlier analysis of approximately 540 of the donors showed that most TCR beta V segments appeared in productive rearrangements either about 87% or about 30% of the time, which broadly matched IMGT annotations. When HLA alleles, especially DR and DQ, strongly co-occurred, attributing TCR associations to individual alleles was difficult. The earlier analysis of 587 of the donors excluded roughly 17 rarely observed V segments, including chromosome 9 orphons, because counts were too low.

Sequencing was done on a sample of PBMCs. The chain uses TRBV29-1 and TRBJ2-1, and 13 junction bases match TRBD2. The clonotype comes from a male donor in good health and CMV-seronegative. The DNA sequence is TGCAGCGGGACTAGCGGGAGTTTTGAAGAGCAGTTCTTC. It encodes CSGTSGSFEEQFF.